These 7 T cell receptor beta chains originate from one sample sequenced in a study of T cell repertoires in cytomegalovirus infection. Each CDR3 protein gets one entry after TCRdb re-called the reads with MiXCR. The sample has 250,000 to 300,000 distinct CDR3 sequences; 15% to 20% are singletons. Material: CD8+ T cells from PBMCs. These receptors were collected from a human donor in good health (CMV status not recorded). Some clones in this sample may be carry-over from other donors' samples.

The chain recombines TRBV2 with TRBJ2-1, with D tentatively TRBD2 (6 bases). The germline V and J ends were trimmed by 2 bases and 0 bases, with 11 bases remaining between them. In germline, CDR1 is SNHLY, CDR2 FYNNEI. This CDR3 spans 16 amino acids. CDR3 protein: CASSERRGYSYNEQFF. The CDR3 bases are TGTGCCAGCAGTGAAAGACGGGGGTACTCCTACAATGAGCAGTTCTTC.

This clonotype was picked up a small number of times. The V gene is TRBV7-8, the J gene TRBJ2-2, with TRBD1 identical over 7 bases. V lost 3 bases, J lost 3 bases, and 4 bases stayed unmatched. The CDR3 spans 15 residues. Germline CDR1 reads SGHVS; CDR2 reads FQNEAQ. CDR3 sequence: CASSFGQGDTGELFF. In DNA, the CDR3 is TGTGCCAGCAGCTTTGGGCAGGGGGACACCGGGGAGCTGTTTTTT.

The gene calls are TRBV4-1 and TRBJ2-4; 7 bases line up with TRBD1. This CDR3 has 15 amino acids. V lost 0 bases to trimming and J lost 8 bases; unmatched junction nucleotides: 7. CDR1 and CDR2 (germline): MGHRA, YSYEKL. CDR3 sequence: CASSQEGWQGDIQYF. CDR3 DNA sequence: TGCGCCAGCAGCCAAGAAGGATGGCAGGGGGACATTCAGTACTTC.

This clonotype was observed a handful of times. The V gene is TRBV12-3 or TRBV12-4, the J gene TRBJ2-2; perhaps TRBD1 as D (6 bases). This CDR3 has 14 residues. The germline V and J ends were trimmed by 6 bases and 4 bases, with 12 bases remaining between them. As DNA, the CDR3 is TGTGCCAGCAGCGCTACAGGGTTCACCGGGGAGCTGTTTTTT. Its protein product is CASSATGFTGELFF.

V is TRBV7-9 and J is TRBJ2-2, with TRBD2 matching over 7 bases. The trim removed 5 bases at V and 2 bases at J, leaving 8 bases unmatched. The V gene's germline CDR1 is SEHNR and CDR2 FQNEAQ (reference sequence). This CDR3 comprises 16 residues. The CDR3 spells CASSVSGEVNTGELFF. The CDR3 DNA sequence: TGTGCCAGCAGCGTCAGCGGGGAGGTTAACACCGGGGAGCTGTTTTTT.

This clonotype has a handful of counts. The V and J genes are TRBV20-1 and TRBJ2-1; D call uncertain. Per the germline V gene, CDR1 is DFQATT and CDR2 is SNEGSKA (reference sequence). V dropped 0 bases and J dropped 0 bases, with 12 bases sitting between them. The CDR3 contains 16 residues. The CDR3 reads CSAREARVSSYNEQFF. The CDR3 DNA follows: TGCAGTGCTAGAGAGGCCCGGGTGAGCTCCTACAATGAGCAGTTCTTC.

This clonotype was seen many times. This rearrangement joins TRBV19 to TRBJ1-5; TRBD1 is a possible D gene (5 bases). The germline gives CDR1 LNHDA, CDR2 SQIVND (reference sequence). This CDR3 is 15 amino acids long. V was cut by 3 bases and J by 1 base, with 10 bases left in between. Here the CDR3 DNA reads TGTGCCAGTAGTATGGGGCAGGGAAGCAATCAGCCCCAGCATTTT. Amino acid sequence: CASSMGQGSNQPQHF.